What follows is one TCR beta chain and its context. Its target is not known. The time point denotes: week 47, end of study. Each dose of the vaccine consisted of 300 ug of mutant IDH1 20-mer peptide, with topical imiquimod. There were eight vaccinations for patients, given in weeks 1, 3, 5, 7, 11, 15, 19 and 23. New IDH1-mutant, ATRX-lost WHO grade 3 or 4 astrocytomas occurred in donors. Germline-derived CDR1 and CDR2 are PRHDT and FYEKMQ (reference sequence). The V segment lost 2 bases and the J segment 5 bases; nucleotides outside the gene matches: 2. The CDR3 length is 14 residues. The source of the sample is a study of a mutant IDH1 vaccine in newly diagnosed glioma. General observations from the study: Variations in leading peripheral T cell clonotypes appeared to have no connection with pseudoprogression. Altogether, around 93% of patients exhibited vaccine-induced immune responses.

Some clones are missing from TCRdb's copy, which holds only in-frame ones; the method was immunoSEQ multiplex PCR. The sample records fewer than 35,000 clones, roughly 84% being singletons. Sample: PBMCs, taken from a glioma patient whose treatment included an IDH1 peptide vaccine. The chain links TRBV13 to TRBJ2-3, with TRBD1 matching over 9 bases. The receptor's source is a man younger than 45 with glioma. The CDR3 here is CASSLRTGEDTQYF. CDR3 DNA sequence: TGTGCCAGCAGCTTACGGACAGGGGAAGATACGCAGTATTTT.